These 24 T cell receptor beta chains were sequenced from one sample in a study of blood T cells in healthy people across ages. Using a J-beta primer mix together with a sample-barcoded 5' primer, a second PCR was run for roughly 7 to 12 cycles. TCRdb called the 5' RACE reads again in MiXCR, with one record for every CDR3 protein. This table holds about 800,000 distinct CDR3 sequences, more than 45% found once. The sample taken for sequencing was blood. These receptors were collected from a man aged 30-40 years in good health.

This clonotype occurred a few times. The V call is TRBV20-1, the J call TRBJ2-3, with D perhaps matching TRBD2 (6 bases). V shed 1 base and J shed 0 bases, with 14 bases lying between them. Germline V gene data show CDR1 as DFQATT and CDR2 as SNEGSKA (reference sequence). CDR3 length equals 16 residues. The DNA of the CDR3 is TGCAGTGCTAGAGGGAATAGCGGCGTGAGCACAGATACGCAGTATTTT. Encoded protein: CSARGNSGVSTDTQYF.

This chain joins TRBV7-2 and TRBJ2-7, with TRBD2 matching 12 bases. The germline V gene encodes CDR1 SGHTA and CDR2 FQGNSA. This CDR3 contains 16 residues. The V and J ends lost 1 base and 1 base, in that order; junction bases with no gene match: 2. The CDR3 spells CASSLDLAGGSYEQYF. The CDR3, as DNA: TGTGCCAGCAGCTTAGATCTAGCGGGAGGGTCCTACGAGCAGTACTTC.

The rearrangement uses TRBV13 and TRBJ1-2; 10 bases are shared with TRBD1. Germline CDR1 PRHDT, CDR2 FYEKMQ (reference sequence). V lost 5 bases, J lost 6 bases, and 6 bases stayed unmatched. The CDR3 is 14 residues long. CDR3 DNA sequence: TGTGCCAGCAGCGCGCCCGGGACAGGGGATGGCTACACCTTC. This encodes CASSAPGTGDGYTF.

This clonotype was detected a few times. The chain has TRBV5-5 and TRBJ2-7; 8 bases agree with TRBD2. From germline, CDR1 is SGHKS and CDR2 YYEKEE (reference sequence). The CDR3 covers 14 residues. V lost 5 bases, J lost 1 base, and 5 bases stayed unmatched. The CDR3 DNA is TGTGCCAGCAGAAATAGCGGGGAGTCCTACGAGCAGTACTTC. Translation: CASRNSGESYEQYF.

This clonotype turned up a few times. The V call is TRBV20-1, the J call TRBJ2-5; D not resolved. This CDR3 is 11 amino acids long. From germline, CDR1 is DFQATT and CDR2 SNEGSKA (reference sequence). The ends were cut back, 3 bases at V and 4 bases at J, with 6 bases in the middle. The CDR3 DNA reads TGCAGTGCTAGCATAGGAGAGACCCAGTACTTC. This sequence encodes CSASIGETQYF.

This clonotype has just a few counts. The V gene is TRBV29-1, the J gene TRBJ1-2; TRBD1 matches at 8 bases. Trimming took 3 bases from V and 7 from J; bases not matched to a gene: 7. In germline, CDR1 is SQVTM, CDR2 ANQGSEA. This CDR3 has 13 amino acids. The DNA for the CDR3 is TGCAGCGTTGAGGAGGACAGGGACGGTGGCTACACCTTC. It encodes CSVEEDRDGGYTF.

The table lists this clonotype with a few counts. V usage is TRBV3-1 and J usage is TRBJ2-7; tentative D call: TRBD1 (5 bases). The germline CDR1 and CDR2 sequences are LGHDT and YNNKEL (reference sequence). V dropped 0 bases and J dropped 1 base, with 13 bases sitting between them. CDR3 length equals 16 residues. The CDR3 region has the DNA TGTGCCAGCAGCCAAGATCAGGGAAAACATTCCTACGAGCAGTACTTC. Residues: CASSQDQGKHSYEQYF.

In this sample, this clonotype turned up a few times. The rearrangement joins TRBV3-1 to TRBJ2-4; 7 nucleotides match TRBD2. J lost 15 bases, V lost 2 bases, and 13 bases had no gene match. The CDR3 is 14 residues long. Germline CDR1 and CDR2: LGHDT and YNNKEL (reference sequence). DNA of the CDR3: TGTGCCAGCAGCCAAACGGTGCGGGGGACCTCGAGGTACTTC. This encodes CASSQTVRGTSRYF.

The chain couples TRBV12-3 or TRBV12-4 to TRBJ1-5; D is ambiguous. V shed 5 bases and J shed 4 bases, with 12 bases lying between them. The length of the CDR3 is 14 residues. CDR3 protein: CASSARTGNQPQHF. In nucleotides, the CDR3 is TGTGCCAGCAGTGCCCGGACTGGTAATCAGCCCCAGCATTTT.

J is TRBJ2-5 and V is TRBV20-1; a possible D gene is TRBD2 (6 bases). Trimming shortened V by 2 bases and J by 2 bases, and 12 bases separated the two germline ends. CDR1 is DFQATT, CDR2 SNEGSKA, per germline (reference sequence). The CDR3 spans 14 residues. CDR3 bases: TGCAGTGCTAGATCCAGCGGGTGGCAAGAGACCCAGTACTTC. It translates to CSARSSGWQETQYF.

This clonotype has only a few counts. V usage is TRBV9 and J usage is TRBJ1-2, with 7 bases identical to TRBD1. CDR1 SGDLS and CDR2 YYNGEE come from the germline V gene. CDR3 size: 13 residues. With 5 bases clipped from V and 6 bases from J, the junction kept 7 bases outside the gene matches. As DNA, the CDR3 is TGTGCCAGCAGAAGGGACAGCGTTGATGGCTACACCTTC. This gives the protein CASRRDSVDGYTF. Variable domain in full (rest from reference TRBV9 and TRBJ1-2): DSGVTQTPKHLITATGQRVTLRCSPRSGDLSVYWYQQSLDQGLQFLIQYYNGEERAKGNILERFSAQQFPDLHSELNLSSLELGDSALYFCASRRDSVDGYTFGSGTRLTVV.

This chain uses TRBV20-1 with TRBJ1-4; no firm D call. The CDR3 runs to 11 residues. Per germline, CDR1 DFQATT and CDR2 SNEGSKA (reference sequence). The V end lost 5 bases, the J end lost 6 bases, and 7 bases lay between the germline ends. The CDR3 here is CSAAVDEKLFF. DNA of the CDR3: TGCAGTGCTGCCGTAGATGAAAAACTGTTTTTT.

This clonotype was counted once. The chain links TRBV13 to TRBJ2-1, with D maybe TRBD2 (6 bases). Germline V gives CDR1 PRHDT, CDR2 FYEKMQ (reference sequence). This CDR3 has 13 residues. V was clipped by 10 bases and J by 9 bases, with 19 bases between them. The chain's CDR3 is CAIEGLPGREQFF. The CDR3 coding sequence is TGTGCCATCGAGGGACTCCCGGGGCGTGAGCAGTTCTTC.

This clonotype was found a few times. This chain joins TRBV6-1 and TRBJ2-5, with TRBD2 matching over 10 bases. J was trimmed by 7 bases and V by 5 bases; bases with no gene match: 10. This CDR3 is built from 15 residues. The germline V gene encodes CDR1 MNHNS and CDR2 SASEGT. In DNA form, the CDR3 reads TGTGCCAGCAGTCCCCGGACTAGCGGCCCCGGGACCCAGTACTTC. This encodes CASSPRTSGPGTQYF.

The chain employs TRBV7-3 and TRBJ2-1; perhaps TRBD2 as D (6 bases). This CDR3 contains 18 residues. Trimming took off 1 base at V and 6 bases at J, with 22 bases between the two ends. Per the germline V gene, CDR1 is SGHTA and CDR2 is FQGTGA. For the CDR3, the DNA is TGTGCCAGCAGCTTAAGGAGCATCCAAGGATCCGGGGGCAATGAGCAGTTCTTC. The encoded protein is CASSLRSIQGSGGNEQFF. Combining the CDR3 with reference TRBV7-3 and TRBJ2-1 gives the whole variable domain GAGVSQTPSNKVTEKGKYVELRCDPISGHTALYWYRQSLGQGPEFLIYFQGTGAADDSGLPNDRFFAVRPEGSVSTLKIQRTERGDSAVYLCASSLRSIQGSGGNEQFFGPGTRLTVL.

The CDR3 region is CASSAMRGGRGIQYF. The CDR3, as DNA: TGTGCCAGCAGCGCCATGAGGGGCGGCCGAGGCATTCAGTACTTC. The chain is built from TRBV7-2 and TRBJ2-4, with D perhaps given as TRBD1 or TRBD2 (5 bases each). V shed 5 bases and J shed 9 bases, with 20 bases lying between them. Looked up from germline, CDR1 is SGHTA and CDR2 is FQGNSA. The CDR3 is made up of 15 amino acids.

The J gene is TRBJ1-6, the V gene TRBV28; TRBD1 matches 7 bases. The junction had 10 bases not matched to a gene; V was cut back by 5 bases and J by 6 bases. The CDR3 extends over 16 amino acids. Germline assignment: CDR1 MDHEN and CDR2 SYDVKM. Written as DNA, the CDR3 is TGTGCCAGCAGTCTACAGGGGCTGGGTGGTAATTCACCCCTCCACTTT. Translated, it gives CASSLQGLGGNSPLHF.

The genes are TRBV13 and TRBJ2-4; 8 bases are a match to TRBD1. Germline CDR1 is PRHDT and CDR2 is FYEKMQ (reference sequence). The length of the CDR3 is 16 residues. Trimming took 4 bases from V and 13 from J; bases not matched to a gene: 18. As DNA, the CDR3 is TGTGCCAGCAGCTCGGCCCGGACAGGGCAGGTTTGGGAGCAGTACTTC. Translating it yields CASSSARTGQVWEQYF. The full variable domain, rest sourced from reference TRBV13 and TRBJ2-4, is AAGVIQSPRHLIKEKRETATLKCYPIPRHDTVYWYQQGPGQDPQFLISFYEKMQSDKGSIPDRFSAQQFSDYHSELNMSSLELGDSALYFCASSSARTGQVWEQYFGAGTRLSVL.

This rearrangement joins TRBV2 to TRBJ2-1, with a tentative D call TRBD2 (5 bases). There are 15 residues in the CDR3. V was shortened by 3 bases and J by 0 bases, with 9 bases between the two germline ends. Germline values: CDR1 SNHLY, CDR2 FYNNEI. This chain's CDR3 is CASSEVEASYNEQFF. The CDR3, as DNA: TGTGCCAGCAGTGAGGTGGAGGCCTCCTACAATGAGCAGTTCTTC. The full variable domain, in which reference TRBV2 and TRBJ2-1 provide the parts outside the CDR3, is EPEVTQTPSHQVTQMGQEVILRCVPISNHLYFYWYRQILGQKVEFLVSFYNNEISEKSEIFDDQFSVERPDGSNFTLKIRSTKLEDSAMYFCASSEVEASYNEQFFGPGTRLTVL.

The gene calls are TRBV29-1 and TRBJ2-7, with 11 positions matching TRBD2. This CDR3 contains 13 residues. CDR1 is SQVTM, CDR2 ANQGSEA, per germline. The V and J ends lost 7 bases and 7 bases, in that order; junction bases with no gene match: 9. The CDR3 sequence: CSGTLAGEPEQYF. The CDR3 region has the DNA TGCAGCGGTACACTAGCGGGGGAACCGGAGCAGTACTTC.

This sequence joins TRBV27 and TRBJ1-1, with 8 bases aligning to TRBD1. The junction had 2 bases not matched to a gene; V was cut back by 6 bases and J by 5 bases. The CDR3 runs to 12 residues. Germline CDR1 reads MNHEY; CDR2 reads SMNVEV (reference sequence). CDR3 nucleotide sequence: TGTGCCAGCAGGAGACAGGGGACTGAAGCTTTCTTT. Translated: CASRRQGTEAFF.

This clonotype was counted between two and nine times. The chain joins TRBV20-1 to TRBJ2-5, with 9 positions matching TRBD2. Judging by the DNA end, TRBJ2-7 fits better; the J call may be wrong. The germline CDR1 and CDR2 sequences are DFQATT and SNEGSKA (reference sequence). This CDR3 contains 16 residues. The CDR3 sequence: CSASALAGYGNHEQYF. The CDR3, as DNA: TGCAGTGCTAGCGCACTAGCGGGTTACGGAAACCACGAGCAGTACTTC.

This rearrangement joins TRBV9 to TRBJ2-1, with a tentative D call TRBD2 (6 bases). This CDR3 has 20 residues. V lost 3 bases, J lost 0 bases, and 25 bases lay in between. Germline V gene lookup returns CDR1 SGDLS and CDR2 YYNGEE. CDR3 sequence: CASSAHGASEAPSSYNEQFF. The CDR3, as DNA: TGTGCCAGCAGCGCCCATGGGGCTAGCGAGGCTCCGAGCTCCTACAATGAGCAGTTCTTC.

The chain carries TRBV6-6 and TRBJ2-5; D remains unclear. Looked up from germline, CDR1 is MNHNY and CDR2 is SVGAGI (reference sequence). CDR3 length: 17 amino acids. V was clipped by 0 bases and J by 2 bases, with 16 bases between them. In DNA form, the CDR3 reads TGTGCCAGCAGTTACTCGACCCTACTTATTACTCAAGAGACCCAGTACTTC. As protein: CASSYSTLLITQETQYF.